The source of this T cell receptor (beta chain) is a study of cytomegalovirus exposure and HLA in healthy donors. At the level of the study: An earlier analysis found fewer than 120 million unique TCR beta sequences from approximately 170 million T cells. Whole-study findings and limits: In a later analysis, V- and J-gene trimming of beta chains associated with a DCLRE1C missense variant, replicated independently.

The CDR3 loop spans 13 amino acids. Germline V CDR1 and CDR2: GTSNPN, SVGIG (reference sequence). Between the trimmed V and J ends, which lost 4 bases and 1 base, there was a span of 11 bases. Donors in the study were healthy people who gave bone marrow. Whereas donors were nominally healthy upon sampling, unrecorded immune exposures were probable. PCR employed 60 Vbeta and 13 Jbeta primers. TCRdb's table, derived via immunoSEQ multiplex PCR, lists solely in-frame clones and lacks some. The top ten clones hold 1.8% of a sample with more than 200,000 clones, approximately 79% of them seen once. This clone showed up just a few times. The antigen remains undetermined.

The sample was PBMCs. The clonotype originates from a male donor in good health and CMV-seronegative. The V gene is TRBV30, the J gene TRBJ2-7; D call uncertain. This chain's CDR3 is CAWMVPVSYEQYF. The CDR3 region has the DNA TGTGCCTGGATGGTACCAGTATCCTACGAGCAGTACTTC.